This T cell receptor (delta chain) originates from a study of gamma-delta T cells after stem cell transplantation (dated by TCRdb to 2016 to 2017). Libraries came from RT-PCR. TCRdb records Illumina MiSeq as the sequencer. Identical DNA sequences were merged into single rows after TCRdb reprocessed the public reads with CATT. The sample table contains 1,900 or so delta-chain clones; only one count was recorded for 15% to 20% of them. The ten top clones hold roughly 30% of the sample. CDR1 GEAIGNYY and CDR2 EKD are derived from the germline V gene. V is cut by 0 bases and J by 1 base, and the space between the germline ends is 26 bases. From its cysteine to its phenylalanine, the CDR3 spans 20 amino acids. Of all the DNA, just the CDR3 is kept, 60 bases in frame from base 1. In its sample, this clone comes out as medium-sized (0.01 to 0.1%). Its antigen specificity is not known. Base qualities are not at hand, and no much larger clone is one base apart.

The sequence derives from a human donor. It is not recorded whose cells these are; they may come from a transplant donor. Recombination connected TRDV2 to TRDJ1; tentative D gene TRDD3, with 6 bases matching. Sequenced: gamma-delta T cells. The sequenced DNA: TGTGCCTGTGACACCGTTTCATCCAGGTCGGGGGAGGAAGGCACCGATAAACTCATCTTT. Protein translation: CACDTVSSRSGEEGTDKLIF.